These 16 T cell receptor beta chains originate from one sample sequenced in a study of resident and recirculating memory T cells in vitiligo. Using immunoSEQ multiplex PCR, the repertoire was profiled, and TCRdb retains in-frame clones only, with some absent. The data hold tens of thousands of clones, with roughly nine tenths observed a single time. The sample was blood. The source is a male donor with vitiligo.

The chain employs TRBV5-1 and TRBJ2-1; no clear D gene. Trimming took off 4 bases at V and 5 bases at J, with 10 bases between the two ends. Germline V gives CDR1 SGHRS, CDR2 YFSETQ. The CDR3 spans 13 residues. The CDR3 coding sequence is TGCGCCAGCAGCGATCTAAACGACAATGAGCAGTTCTTC. Translated, it gives CASSDLNDNEQFF.

The J gene is TRBJ2-1, the V gene TRBV11-2; 12 bases match TRBD2. The V and J ends lost 5 bases and 8 bases, in that order; junction bases with no gene match: 4. The CDR3 contains 14 residues. The germline gives CDR1 SGHAT, CDR2 FQNNGV. CDR3 loop: CASSPRLAGDEQFF. In DNA, the CDR3 is TGTGCCAGCAGCCCCCGACTAGCGGGAGATGAGCAGTTCTTC. The variable domain in full, completed from reference TRBV11-2 and TRBJ2-1, reads EAGVAQSPRYKIIEKRQSVAFWCNPISGHATLYWYQQILGQGPKLLIQFQNNGVVDDSQLPKDRFSAERLKGVDSTLKIQPAKLEDSAVYLCASSPRLAGDEQFFGPGTRLTVL.

This clone was counted a few times. The chain uses TRBV6-1 and TRBJ1-1, with a weak D call TRBD1 (6 bases). The length of the CDR3 is 15 residues. Germline lookup yields CDR1 MNHNS and CDR2 SASEGT. V lost 11 bases and J lost 5, with 24 bases in between. CDR3 residues: CAAWEQGWMGTEAFF. The CDR3 bases are TGTGCCGCGTGGGAACAGGGCTGGATGGGGACTGAAGCTTTCTTT.

The chain has TRBV4-3 and TRBJ2-1; D might be TRBD1 (5 bases). Between the trimmed V and J ends, which lost 3 bases and 3 bases, there was a span of 12 bases. CDR3 length: 15 residues. Germline V gives CDR1 LGHNA, CDR2 YSLEER. The CDR3: CASSHRGGNYNEQFF. The CDR3 DNA is TGCGCCAGCAGCCATAGGGGCGGTAACTACAATGAGCAGTTCTTC.

This clone was counted a few times. The V gene is TRBV18, the J gene TRBJ1-1, with 7 bases lining up with TRBD1. The germline V gene encodes CDR1 KGHSH and CDR2 LQKENI. There are 11 residues in the CDR3. Trimming took 8 bases from V and 8 from J; bases not matched to a gene: 5. This CDR3 is CASLRTGEAFF. The CDR3 coding sequence is TGTGCCAGCCTTCGGACAGGCGAAGCTTTCTTT.

This clone was seen a few times. For the CDR3, the DNA is TGTGCCAGCAGCCCGAGGGAAGGGACTGAAGCTTTCTTT. This sequence encodes CASSPREGTEAFF. This chain links TRBV9 with TRBJ1-1; D uncertain. The CDR3 covers 13 residues. The germline V gene encodes CDR1 SGDLS and CDR2 YYNGEE. V lost 4 bases and J 5 bases, leaving 12 bases between the germline ends.

The genes are TRBV4-1 and TRBJ2-7, with D possibly matching TRBD2 (6 bases). Germline assignment: CDR1 MGHRA and CDR2 YSYEKL. The ends were cut back, 0 bases at V and 3 bases at J, with 9 bases in the middle. CDR3 length: 14 amino acids. CDR3 sequence reads: CASSQDHGGYEQYF. CDR3 DNA sequence: TGCGCCAGCAGCCAAGATCACGGGGGCTACGAGCAGTACTTC.

This clone was seen a single time. DNA of the CDR3: TGTGCCAGCAGCCCGGGACAGGGGTACCACGAGCAGTACTTC. The encoded protein is CASSPGQGYHEQYF. This sequence joins TRBV7-9 and TRBJ2-7; 10 bases match TRBD1. The length of the CDR3 is 14 residues. CDR1 is SEHNR and CDR2 is FQNEAQ in the germline V gene (reference sequence). With 5 bases clipped from V and 5 bases from J, the junction kept 6 bases outside the gene matches.

The rearrangement joins TRBV5-1 to TRBJ2-2, with a weak D call TRBD1 (7 bases). Germline CDR1 reads SGHRS; CDR2 reads YFSETQ. Trimming removed 5 bases at V and 4 bases at J, with 12 bases between. This CDR3 has 14 amino acids. The CDR3 reads CASRLQGGTGELFF. CDR3 bases: TGCGCCAGCAGACTCCAGGGGGGCACCGGGGAGCTGTTTTTT.

The gene calls are TRBV30 and TRBJ1-1; TRBD1 agrees at 11 bases. The junction had 1 base not matched to a gene; V was cut back by 1 base and J by 9 bases. The CDR3 has 12 residues. In germline, CDR1 is GTSNPN, CDR2 SVGIG (reference sequence). The CDR3 spells CAWSGTGGKAFF. DNA for the CDR3: TGTGCCTGGAGTGGGACAGGGGGCAAAGCTTTCTTT.

This chain uses TRBV6-4 with TRBJ1-1; D gene uncertain. This CDR3 comprises 13 residues. The germline V gene has CDR1 MRHNA and CDR2 SNTAGT. Trimming removed 3 bases from V and 3 bases from J, with 8 bases in between. CDR3 region: CASSEWSHTEAFF. The CDR3 nucleotides are TGTGCCAGCAGTGAATGGAGTCACACTGAAGCTTTCTTT.

The chain uses TRBV27 and TRBJ1-1; TRBD1 agrees at 9 bases. The CDR3 sequence is 14 residues long. The J segment lost 5 bases and the V segment lost 5 bases, leaving 6 bases of the junction unmatched. Germline CDR1 is MNHEY and CDR2 is SMNVEV (reference sequence). CDR3 region: CASSPGQGRTEAFF. DNA of the CDR3: TGTGCCAGCAGTCCCGGACAGGGGAGAACTGAAGCTTTCTTT.

This clone has just one count. This sequence joins TRBV28 and TRBJ1-4; the match to TRBD1 covers 10 bases. Looked up from germline, CDR1 is MDHEN and CDR2 is SYDVKM. V was pared by 10 bases and J by 4 bases, with 3 bases of the junction left unmatched. This CDR3 region has 13 residues. In DNA form, the CDR3 reads TGTGCCATTGGACAGGGGGTTAATGAAAAACTGTTTTTT. Amino acids: CAIGQGVNEKLFF.

This chain connects TRBV9 to TRBJ2-5, with D possibly being TRBD2 (5 bases). V lost 0 bases to trimming and J lost 5 bases, with 11 bases between them. CDR1 and CDR2 from the germline V gene are SGDLS and YYNGEE. This CDR3 is 14 amino acids long. The CDR3 spells CASSVDGVWETQYF. The CDR3 region has the DNA TGTGCCAGCAGCGTAGACGGGGTGTGGGAGACCCAGTACTTC.

CDR3 coding DNA: TGTGCCAGCAGCGTAGGGGCGGGATCCCCCGAGCAGTACTTC. Residues: CASSVGAGSPEQYF. J is TRBJ2-7 and V is TRBV9; possibly TRBD2 for D (6 bases). Germline assignment: CDR1 SGDLS and CDR2 YYNGEE. The CDR3 totals 14 residues. The germline V and J ends were trimmed by 0 bases and 6 bases, with 13 bases remaining between them.

This chain links TRBV6-6 with TRBJ1-2; D uncertain. Germline CDR1 and CDR2: MNHNY and SVGAGI (reference sequence). Trimming took off 7 bases at V and 0 bases at J, with 12 bases between the two ends. This CDR3 contains 14 residues. CDR3 residues: CASTRTGTNYGYTF. Here the CDR3 DNA reads TGTGCCAGCACCCGCACCGGGACTAACTATGGCTACACCTTC.